The 17 T cell receptor beta chains in this list originate from one sample, sequenced in a study of blood T cell repertoires in COVID-19. Method: immunoSEQ multiplex PCR; TCRdb's copy keeps in-frame clones and lacks some. The sample has around 95,000 clones, about 90% seen once. Sequencing was performed on peripheral blood. The receptors here all came from a man aged 25 to 40 in a cohort sampled during active COVID-19.

The chain combines TRBV30 with TRBJ1-1; a weak D match, TRBD1 (5 bases). Germline V gene sequence: CDR1 GTSNPN, CDR2 SVGIG (reference sequence). CDR3 length: 13 amino acids. V shed 0 bases and J shed 8 bases, with 13 bases lying between them. The CDR3 DNA reads TGTGCCTGGAGTGTAACCGGGGAGGGGGAAGCTTTCTTT. It encodes CAWSVTGEGEAFF. Based on the CDR3 plus reference TRBV30 and TRBJ1-1, the full variable domain is SQTIHQWPATLVQPVGSPLSLECTVEGTSNPNLYWYRQAAGRGLQLLFYSVGIGQISSEVPQNLSASRPQDRQFILSSKKLLLSDSGFYLCAWSVTGEGEAFFGQGTRLTVV.

This sequence joins TRBV5-4 and TRBJ2-1, with a possible D match to TRBD2 (7 bases). V dropped 2 bases and J dropped 9 bases, with 18 bases sitting between them. The germline gives CDR1 SGHNT, CDR2 YYREEE (reference sequence). CDR3 length equals 15 residues. The chain's CDR3 is CASSFGLRGGGEQFF. CDR3 nucleotide sequence: TGTGCCAGCAGCTTCGGACTAAGGGGGGGAGGTGAGCAGTTCTTC.

The chain carries TRBV18 and TRBJ2-5; 9 nucleotides agree with TRBD2. With 2 bases clipped from V and 2 bases from J, the junction kept 3 bases outside the gene matches. The length of the CDR3 is 15 residues. Germline V gene data show CDR1 as KGHSH and CDR2 as LQKENI. This chain's CDR3 is CASSPAAGGQETQYF. For the CDR3, the DNA is TGTGCCAGCTCACCAGCGGCGGGGGGGCAAGAGACCCAGTACTTC.

J is TRBJ1-1 and V is TRBV6-2 or TRBV6-3, with unresolved D. Germline CDR1 and CDR2: MNHEY and SVGEGT. V lost 4 bases to trimming and J lost 0 bases, with 6 bases between them. The CDR3 has 13 residues. CDR3 bases: TGTGCCAGCAGTTCATACATGAACACTGAAGCTTTCTTT. Translated: CASSSYMNTEAFF.

This chain links TRBV27 with TRBJ1-3; D may be TRBD1 (6 bases). Per germline, CDR1 MNHEY and CDR2 SMNVEV (reference sequence). This CDR3 region has 17 residues. V shed 5 bases and J shed 4 bases, with 21 bases lying between them. The CDR3 DNA is TGTGCCAGCAGTCCGTGGGGGGGGCGAGGGGGAGGAAACACCATATATTTT. Amino acids: CASSPWGGRGGGNTIYF.

The chain recombines TRBV29-1 with TRBJ2-3; a possible D gene is TRBD1 (7 bases). The CDR3 runs 13 residues. Trimming left V 6 bases short and J 4 bases short, with 14 bases between. Germline-derived CDR1 and CDR2 are SQVTM and ANQGSEA. CDR3 region: CSVETRGADTQYF. CDR3 sequence (DNA): TGCAGCGTGGAGACCAGGGGGGCAGATACGCAGTATTTT.

This chain joins TRBV7-9 and TRBJ1-4; D ambiguous. Germline assignment: CDR1 SEHNR and CDR2 FQNEAQ (reference sequence). The CDR3 runs 13 residues. Trimming left V 2 bases short and J 7 bases short, with 8 bases between. CDR3 sequence: CASSLSGSEKLFF. DNA for the CDR3: TGTGCCAGCAGCTTATCGGGATCTGAAAAACTGTTTTTT.

The chain joins TRBV9 to TRBJ2-7; 15 nucleotides agree with TRBD2. Trimming at V came to 0 bases and at J to 0 bases, leaving 4 bases not matched to a gene. Germline V gene data show CDR1 as SGDLS and CDR2 as YYNGEE. This CDR3 is built from 18 residues. The CDR3 sequence is CASSVGTSGGESSYEQYF. CDR3 nucleotides: TGTGCCAGCAGCGTAGGGACTAGCGGGGGGGAGAGCTCCTACGAGCAGTACTTC.

This chain joins TRBV6-5 and TRBJ1-2, with D perhaps TRBD1 (5 bases). The CDR3 contains 14 residues. Between the trimmed V and J ends, which lost 5 bases and 6 bases, there was a span of 16 bases. The germline V gene encodes CDR1 MNHEY and CDR2 SVGAGI. For the CDR3, the DNA is TGTGCCAGCAGTACGCGACAGCCCTCGGATGGCTACACCTTC. Encoded protein: CASSTRQPSDGYTF.

V and J are TRBV6-5 and TRBJ1-3; no clear D gene. The CDR3 covers 16 residues. The germline V gene encodes CDR1 MNHEY and CDR2 SVGAGI. The V and J ends lost 0 bases and 8 bases respectively, with 17 bases between them. The CDR3 nucleotides read TGTGCCAGCAGTTACTCGGGAGGGTTTGGATTCGACACCATATATTTT. This encodes CASSYSGGFGFDTIYF.

This clone was counted between two and nine times. The chain uses TRBV9 and TRBJ2-7, with no clear D. Trimming pared 0 bases from V and 1 base from J, leaving 8 bases between. This CDR3 has 14 residues. CDR1 SGDLS and CDR2 YYNGEE come from the germline V gene. The CDR3, as DNA: TGTGCCAGCAGCGTAGCGGCAGGTTCCTACGAGCAGTACTTC. Translated: CASSVAAGSYEQYF.

The count of this clone is one. The chain is built from TRBV6-6 and TRBJ2-2; D may be TRBD2 (5 bases). Germline CDR1 reads MNHNY; CDR2 reads SVGAGI (reference sequence). Trimming cost V 0 bases and J 11 bases, with 7 bases left between them. CDR3 length equals 12 residues. CDR3: CASSYSEVELFF. Here the CDR3 DNA reads TGTGCCAGCAGTTACTCGGAGGTAGAGCTGTTTTTT.

V is TRBV18 and J is TRBJ2-6, with 9 bases that match TRBD1. Germline V gene sequence: CDR1 KGHSH, CDR2 LQKENI. Losses at the gene ends were 4 bases for V and 0 bases for J; bases not matched to a gene: 4. The CDR3 consists of 17 residues. The CDR3 DNA reads TGTGCCAGCTCACAGGTGACAGGGGGCTCTGGGGCCAACGTCCTGACTTTC. It is translated as CASSQVTGGSGANVLTF.

The J gene is TRBJ1-4, the V gene TRBV7-9; TRBD1 is a possible D gene (6 bases). Between the trimmed V and J ends, which lost 2 bases and 2 bases, there was a span of 15 bases. CDR3 length: 17 residues. Germline loops: CDR1 SEHNR, CDR2 FQNEAQ (reference sequence). The CDR3 region has the DNA TGTGCCAGCAGCTTAATTGCAGAGGGGGGGACTAATGAAAAACTGTTTTTT. Translation gives CASSLIAEGGTNEKLFF.

J is TRBJ1-3 and V is TRBV18, with TRBD1 matching over 7 bases. The V gene's germline CDR1 is KGHSH and CDR2 LQKENI. CDR3 length equals 15 residues. V lost 5 bases, J lost 0 bases, and 4 bases stayed unmatched. The CDR3 nucleotides are TGTGCCAGCTCATCCCGGGACAGCTCTGGAAACACCATATATTTT. Translation gives CASSSRDSSGNTIYF.

This clone was observed a few times. The rearrangement links TRBV7-8 to TRBJ1-5; 7 bases match TRBD1. This CDR3 has 15 residues. Germline-derived CDR1 and CDR2 are SGHVS and FQNEAQ. The V gene end was trimmed by 5 bases and the J gene end by 1 base; junction bases not matched to a gene: 5. The CDR3 nucleotides read TGTGCCAGCAGCCTAGGACAGGCGAGCAATCAGCCCCAGCATTTT. It yields the protein CASSLGQASNQPQHF.

This clone was picked up a small number of times. The chain has TRBV7-9 and TRBJ2-7; TRBD1 might be the D (6 bases). The V end lost 5 bases, the J end lost 6 bases, and 20 bases lay between the germline ends. This CDR3 is built from 15 residues. The germline V gene encodes CDR1 SEHNR and CDR2 FQNEAQ (reference sequence). CDR3 residues: CASSPGVVAQGEQYF. The CDR3 region has the DNA TGTGCCAGCAGCCCAGGGGTTGTCGCCCAGGGCGAGCAGTACTTC. Based on the CDR3 plus reference TRBV7-9 and TRBJ2-7, the full variable domain is DTGVSQNPRHKITKRGQNVTFRCDPISEHNRLYWYRQTLGQGPEFLTYFQNEAQLEKSRLLSDRFSAERPKGSFSTLEIQRTEQGDSAMYLCASSPGVVAQGEQYFGPGTRLTVT.